The clone carrying this T cell receptor beta chain occurred a few times. As for time point: patch test 1, 2 weeks after DPC sensitization. Specified treatment: therapeutic diphenylcyclopropenone sensitization with weekly scalp DPC. TCRdb independently ran MiXCR on the RACE reads; one entry per CDR3 protein. The data show around 300,000 distinct CDR3 sequences, 5.5% to 8% seen once. This entry belongs to a study of human T cells and chemical hapten exposure. This CDR3 comprises 13 residues. CDR1 is MGHDK and CDR2 is SYGVNS in the germline V gene. Deletions cut 4 bases from V and 5 bases from J, with 11 bases between.

Sequencing used whole blood, obtained in connection with sensitization to the hapten diphenylcyclopropenone (DPC). V is TRBV25-1 and J is TRBJ2-5; maybe TRBD2 (7 bases). The source of this sequence is a woman aged 18-35 years with alopecia areata. Some clones in this sample may be carry-over from other donors' samples. CDR3 nucleotide sequence: TGTGCCAGCAGTGCGGGGGGCATCGAGACCCAGTACTTC. Encoded protein: CASSAGGIETQYF. Supplemented by reference TRBV25-1 and TRBJ2-5, the full variable domain reads EADIYQTPRYLVIGTGKKITLECSQTMGHDKMYWYQQDPGMELHLIHYSYGVNSTEKGDLSSESTVSRIRTEHFPLTLESARPSHTSQYLCASSAGGIETQYFGPGTRLLVL.